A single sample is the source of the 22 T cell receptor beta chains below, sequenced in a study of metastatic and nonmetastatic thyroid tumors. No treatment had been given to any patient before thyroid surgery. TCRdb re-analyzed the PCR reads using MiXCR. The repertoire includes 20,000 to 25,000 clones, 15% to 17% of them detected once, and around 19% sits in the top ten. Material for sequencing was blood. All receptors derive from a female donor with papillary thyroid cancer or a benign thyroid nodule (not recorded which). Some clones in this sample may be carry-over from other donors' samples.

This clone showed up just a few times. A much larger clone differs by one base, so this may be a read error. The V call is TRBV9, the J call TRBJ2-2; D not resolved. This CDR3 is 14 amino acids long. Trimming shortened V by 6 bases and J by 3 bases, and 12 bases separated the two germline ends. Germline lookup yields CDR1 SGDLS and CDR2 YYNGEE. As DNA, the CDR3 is TGTGCCAGCATCCGCGGACGTGACACCGGGGAGCTGTTTTTT. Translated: CASIRGRDTGELFF.

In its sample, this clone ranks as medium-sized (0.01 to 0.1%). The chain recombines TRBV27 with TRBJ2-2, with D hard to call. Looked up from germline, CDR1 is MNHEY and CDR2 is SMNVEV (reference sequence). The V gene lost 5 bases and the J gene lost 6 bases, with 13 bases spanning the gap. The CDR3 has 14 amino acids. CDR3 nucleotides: TGTGCCAGCAGTCGTCCCGCGCTCGCCGGGGAGCTGTTTTTT. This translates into CASSRPALAGELFF.

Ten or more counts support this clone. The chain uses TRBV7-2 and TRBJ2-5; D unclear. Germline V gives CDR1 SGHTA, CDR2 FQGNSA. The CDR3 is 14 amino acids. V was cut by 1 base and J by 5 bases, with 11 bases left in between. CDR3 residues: CASSLGGGKETQYF. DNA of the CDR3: TGTGCCAGCAGCTTAGGGGGTGGTAAGGAGACCCAGTACTTC.

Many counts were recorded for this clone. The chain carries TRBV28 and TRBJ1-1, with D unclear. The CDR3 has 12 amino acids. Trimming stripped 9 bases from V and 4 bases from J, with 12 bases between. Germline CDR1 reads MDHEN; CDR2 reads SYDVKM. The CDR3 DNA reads TGTGCCAGTGACCTCGCCGGCACTGAAGCTTTCTTT. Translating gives CASDLAGTEAFF.

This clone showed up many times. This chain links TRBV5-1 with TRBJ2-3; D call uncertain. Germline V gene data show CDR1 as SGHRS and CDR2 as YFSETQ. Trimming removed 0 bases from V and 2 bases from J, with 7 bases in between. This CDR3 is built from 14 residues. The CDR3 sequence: CASSLAVVTDTQYF. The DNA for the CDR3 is TGCGCCAGCAGCTTGGCTGTGGTCACAGATACGCAGTATTTT.

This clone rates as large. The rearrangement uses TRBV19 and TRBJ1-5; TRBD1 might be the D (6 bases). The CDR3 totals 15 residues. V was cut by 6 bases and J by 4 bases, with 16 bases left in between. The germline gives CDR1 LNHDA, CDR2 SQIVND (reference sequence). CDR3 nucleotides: TGTGCCAGTAGGAAGAAAGGACAGCAAAATCAGCCCCAGCATTTT. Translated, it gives CASRKKGQQNQPQHF. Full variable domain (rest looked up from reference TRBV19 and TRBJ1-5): DGGITQSPKYLFRKEGQNVTLSCEQNLNHDAMYWYRQDPGQGLRLIYYSQIVNDFQKGDIAEGYSVSREKKESFPLTVTSAQKNPTAFYLCASRKKGQQNQPQHFGDGTRLSIL.

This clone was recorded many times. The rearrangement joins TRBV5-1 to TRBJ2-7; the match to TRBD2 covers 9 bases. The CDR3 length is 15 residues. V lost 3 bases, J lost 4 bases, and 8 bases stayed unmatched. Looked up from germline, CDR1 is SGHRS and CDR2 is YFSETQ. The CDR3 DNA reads TGCGCCAGCAGCTGGGGGCTAGCGGGGATGTACGAGCAGTACTTC. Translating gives CASSWGLAGMYEQYF.

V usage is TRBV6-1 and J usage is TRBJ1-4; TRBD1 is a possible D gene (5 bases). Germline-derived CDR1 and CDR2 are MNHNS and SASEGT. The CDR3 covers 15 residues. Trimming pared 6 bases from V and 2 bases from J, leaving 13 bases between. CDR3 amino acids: CASSLIRGTNEKLFF. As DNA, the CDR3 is TGTGCCAGCAGCCTCATCCGGGGCACTAATGAAAAACTGTTTTTT.

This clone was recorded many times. The CDR3 coding sequence is TGCGCCAGCAGCCAAGATGGGTCTCGGAGGGGCACTGAAGCTTTCTTT. Its protein product is CASSQDGSRRGTEAFF. This chain joins TRBV4-3 and TRBJ1-1; D perhaps matches TRBD1 (5 bases). The CDR3 is made up of 16 amino acids. V lost 0 bases to trimming and J lost 4 bases, with 15 bases between them. The germline CDR1 and CDR2 sequences are LGHNA and YSLEER.

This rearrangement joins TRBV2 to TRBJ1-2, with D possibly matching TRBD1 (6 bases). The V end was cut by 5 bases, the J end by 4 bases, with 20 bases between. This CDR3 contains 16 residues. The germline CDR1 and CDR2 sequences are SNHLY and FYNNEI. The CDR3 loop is CASSHPGGQGFYGYTF. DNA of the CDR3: TGTGCCAGCAGTCATCCCGGGGGACAAGGCTTCTATGGCTACACCTTC.

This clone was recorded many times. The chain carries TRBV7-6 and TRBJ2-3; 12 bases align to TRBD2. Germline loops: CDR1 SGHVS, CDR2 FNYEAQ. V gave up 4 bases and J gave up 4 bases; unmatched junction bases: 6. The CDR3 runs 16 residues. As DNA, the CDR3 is TGTGCCAGCAGCTCCCCCAGACTAGCGGGGGCAGATACGCAGTATTTT. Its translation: CASSSPRLAGADTQYF.

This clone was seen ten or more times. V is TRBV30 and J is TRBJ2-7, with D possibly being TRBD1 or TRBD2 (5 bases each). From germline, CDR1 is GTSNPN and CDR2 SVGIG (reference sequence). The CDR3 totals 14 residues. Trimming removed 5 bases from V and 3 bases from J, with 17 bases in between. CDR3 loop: CAWGDPRGLYEQYF. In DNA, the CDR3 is TGTGCCTGGGGTGACCCCCGGGGCCTCTACGAGCAGTACTTC.

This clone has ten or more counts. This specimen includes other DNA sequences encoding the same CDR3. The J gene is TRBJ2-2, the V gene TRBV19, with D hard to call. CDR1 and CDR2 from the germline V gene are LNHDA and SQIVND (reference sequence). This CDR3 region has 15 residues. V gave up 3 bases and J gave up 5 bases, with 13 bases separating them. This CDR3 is CASSMIRAPTGELFF. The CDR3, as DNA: TGTGCCAGTAGTATGATTCGGGCGCCTACCGGGGAGCTGTTTTTT.

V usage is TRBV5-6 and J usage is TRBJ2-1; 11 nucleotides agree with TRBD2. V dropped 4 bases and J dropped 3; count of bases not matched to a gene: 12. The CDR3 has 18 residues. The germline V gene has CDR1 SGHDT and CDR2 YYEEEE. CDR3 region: CASSAAIAGGPLYNEQFF. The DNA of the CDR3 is TGTGCCAGCAGCGCCGCAATAGCGGGAGGGCCGCTCTACAATGAGCAGTTCTTC.

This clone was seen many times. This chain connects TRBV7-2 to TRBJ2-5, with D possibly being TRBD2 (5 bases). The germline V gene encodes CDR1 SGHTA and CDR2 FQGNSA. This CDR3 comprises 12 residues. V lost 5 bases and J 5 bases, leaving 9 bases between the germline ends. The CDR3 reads CASSRGRETQYF. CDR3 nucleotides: TGTGCCAGCAGCCGAGGGCGGGAGACCCAGTACTTC.

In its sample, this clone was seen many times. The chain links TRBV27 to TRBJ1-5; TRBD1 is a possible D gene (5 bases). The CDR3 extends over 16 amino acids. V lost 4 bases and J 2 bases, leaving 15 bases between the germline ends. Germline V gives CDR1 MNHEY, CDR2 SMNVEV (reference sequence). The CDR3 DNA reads TGTGCCAGCAGTTCCAGGGCGATGATTGGCAATCAGCCCCAGCATTTT. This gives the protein CASSSRAMIGNQPQHF.

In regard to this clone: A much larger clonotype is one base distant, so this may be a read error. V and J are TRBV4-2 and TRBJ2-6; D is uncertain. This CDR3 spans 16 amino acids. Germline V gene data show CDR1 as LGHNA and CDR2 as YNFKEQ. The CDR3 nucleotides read TGTGCCAGCAGCCAAGAAGGGCTCTCTGTGGCCAACGTCCTGACTTTC. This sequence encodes CASSQEGLSVANVLTF.

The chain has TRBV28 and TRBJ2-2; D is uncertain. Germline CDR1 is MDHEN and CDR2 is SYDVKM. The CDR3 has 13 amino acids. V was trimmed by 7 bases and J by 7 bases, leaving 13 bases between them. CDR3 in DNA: TGTGCCAGCATCCTGAGCCGGCGCGGGGAGCTGTTTTTT. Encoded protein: CASILSRRGELFF. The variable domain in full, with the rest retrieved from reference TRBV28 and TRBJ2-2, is DVKVTQSSRYLVKRTGEKVFLECVQDMDHENMFWYRQDPGLGLRLIYFSYDVKMKEKGDIPEGYSVSREKKERFSLILESASTNQTSMYLCASILSRRGELFFGEGSRLTVL.

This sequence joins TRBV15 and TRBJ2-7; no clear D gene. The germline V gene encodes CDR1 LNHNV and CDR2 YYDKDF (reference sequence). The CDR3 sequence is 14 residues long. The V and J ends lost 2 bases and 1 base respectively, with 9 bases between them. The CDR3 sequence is CATSRWFGSYEQYF. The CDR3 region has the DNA TGTGCCACCAGCAGATGGTTCGGTTCCTACGAGCAGTACTTC.

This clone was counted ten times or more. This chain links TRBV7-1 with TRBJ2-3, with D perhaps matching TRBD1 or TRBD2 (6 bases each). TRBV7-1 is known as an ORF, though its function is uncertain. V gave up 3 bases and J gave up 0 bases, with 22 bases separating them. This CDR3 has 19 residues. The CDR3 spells CASSSRWSGADSSTDTQYF. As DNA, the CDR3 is TGTGCCAGCAGCTCCCGGTGGTCGGGGGCTGATTCTAGCACAGATACGCAGTATTTT.

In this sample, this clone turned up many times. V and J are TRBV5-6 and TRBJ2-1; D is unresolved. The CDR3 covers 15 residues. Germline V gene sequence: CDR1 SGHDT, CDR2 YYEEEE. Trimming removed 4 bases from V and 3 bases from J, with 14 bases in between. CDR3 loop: CASSLTPNDYNEQFF. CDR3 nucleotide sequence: TGTGCCAGCAGCCTGACACCAAACGACTACAATGAGCAGTTCTTC.

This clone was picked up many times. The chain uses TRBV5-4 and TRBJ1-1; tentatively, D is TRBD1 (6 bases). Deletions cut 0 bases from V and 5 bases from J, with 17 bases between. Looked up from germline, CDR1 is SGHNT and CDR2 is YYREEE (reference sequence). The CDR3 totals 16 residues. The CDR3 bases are TGTGCCAGCAGCTTGGCTGGGGGCAGTGCGGGGACTGAAGCTTTCTTT. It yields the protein CASSLAGGSAGTEAFF.